Given below is one T cell receptor (beta chain) in context. As originally analysed: Amplification of reference gene primers was used by the study to estimate nucleated cell counts. Using immunoSEQ multiplex PCR, the repertoire was profiled, and TCRdb retains in-frame clones only, with some absent. V and J calls and clone size are those listed in that table; D and trimming were worked out from the DNA. The sample has about 83,000 clones, around 87% seen once; the top ten hold approximately 8%. The data were taken from a study of blood T cell repertoires in COVID-19. Whole-study context: There were acute and convalescent COVID-19 samples, and they came from the United States, Italy and Spain. In each case, the material was cDNA or gDNA derived from T cells, B-cell-depleted T cells, or PBMCs.

The V gene's germline CDR1 is SGHRS and CDR2 YFSETQ. The CDR3 runs 16 residues. V trimming: 4 bases; J trimming: 6 bases; junction bases outside the gene matches: 9. This TCR derives from a man aged 80 or over with active or convalescent COVID-19. This chain uses TRBV5-1 with TRBJ2-1, with TRBD1 matching over 11 bases. The specimen sequenced was peripheral blood. This CDR3 is CASSPNRDRGVNEQFF. CDR3 in DNA: TGCGCCAGCAGCCCGAACCGGGACAGGGGGGTCAATGAGCAGTTCTTC.